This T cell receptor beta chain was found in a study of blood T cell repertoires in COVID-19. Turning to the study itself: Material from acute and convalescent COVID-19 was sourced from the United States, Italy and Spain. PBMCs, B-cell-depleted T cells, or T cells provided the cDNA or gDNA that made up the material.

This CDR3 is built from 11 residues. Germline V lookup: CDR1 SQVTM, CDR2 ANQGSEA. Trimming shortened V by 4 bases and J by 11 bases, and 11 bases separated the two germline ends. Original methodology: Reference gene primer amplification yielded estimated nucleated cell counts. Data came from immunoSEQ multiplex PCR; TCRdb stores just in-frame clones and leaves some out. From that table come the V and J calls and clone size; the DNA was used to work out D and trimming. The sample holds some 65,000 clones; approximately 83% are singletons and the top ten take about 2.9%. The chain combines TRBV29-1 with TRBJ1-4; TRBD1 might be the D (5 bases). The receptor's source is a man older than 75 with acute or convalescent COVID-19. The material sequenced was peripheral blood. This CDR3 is CSVGWGDKLFF. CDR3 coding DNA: TGCAGCGTTGGGTGGGGGGACAAACTGTTTTTT.